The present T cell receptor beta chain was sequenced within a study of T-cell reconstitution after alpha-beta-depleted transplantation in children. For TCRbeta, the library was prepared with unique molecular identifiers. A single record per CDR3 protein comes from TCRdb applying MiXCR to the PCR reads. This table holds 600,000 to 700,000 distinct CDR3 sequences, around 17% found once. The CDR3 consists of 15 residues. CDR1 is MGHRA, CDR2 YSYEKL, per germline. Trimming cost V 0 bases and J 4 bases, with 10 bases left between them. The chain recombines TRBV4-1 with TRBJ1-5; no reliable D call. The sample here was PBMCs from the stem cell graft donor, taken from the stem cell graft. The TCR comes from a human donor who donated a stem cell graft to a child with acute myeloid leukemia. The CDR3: CASSQDASLNQPQHF. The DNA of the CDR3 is TGCGCCAGCAGCCAAGATGCCAGCTTAAATCAGCCCCAGCATTTT.